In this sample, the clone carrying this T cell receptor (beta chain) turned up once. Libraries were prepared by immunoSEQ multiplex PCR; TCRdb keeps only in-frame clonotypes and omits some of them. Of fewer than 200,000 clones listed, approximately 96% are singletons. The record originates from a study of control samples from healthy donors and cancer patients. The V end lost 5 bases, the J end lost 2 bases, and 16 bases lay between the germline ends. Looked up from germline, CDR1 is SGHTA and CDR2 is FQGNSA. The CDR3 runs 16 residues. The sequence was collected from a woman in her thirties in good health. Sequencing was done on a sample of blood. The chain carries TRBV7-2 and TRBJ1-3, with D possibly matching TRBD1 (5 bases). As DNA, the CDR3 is TGTGCCAGCAGCCGGGACCCTTACACTACTGGAAACACCATATATTTT. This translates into CASSRDPYTTGNTIYF.